A selection of T cell receptor beta chains follows, all from one sample in a study of blood T cell repertoires in COVID-19. Produced via immunoSEQ multiplex PCR; TCRdb's table is partial and in-frame only. This table has over 150,000 clones, approximately 86% appearing once. What was sequenced was peripheral blood. These receptors all come from a woman of 80 years or more with COVID-19, enrolled during active disease. Both conserved end residues are part of each CDR3. The order of the fields is V gene, J gene, CDR3 protein.

v_gene: TRBV11-2
j_gene: TRBJ2-3
CDR3aa: CASSPRIRTGAQDTQYF

v_gene: TRBV28
j_gene: TRBJ2-7
CDR3aa: CASSLGRRRAPPEQYF

v_gene: TRBV20-1
j_gene: TRBJ2-3
CDR3aa: CSASGDSPYTDTQYF

v_gene: TRBV3-1/TRBV3-2
j_gene: TRBJ2-3
CDR3aa: CASSRDPGTSATDTQYF

v_gene: TRBV9
j_gene: TRBJ1-4
CDR3aa: CASSVGGNLREKLFF

v_gene: TRBV12-3/TRBV12-4
j_gene: TRBJ2-1
CDR3aa: CASSLADNEQFF

v_gene: TRBV5-8
j_gene: TRBJ2-7
CDR3aa: CASRPTGQTYEQYF

v_gene: TRBV6-5
j_gene: TRBJ2-3
CDR3aa: CASQREGTSGDTQYF

v_gene: TRBV12-3/TRBV12-4
j_gene: TRBJ1-2
CDR3aa: CASGRANYGYTF

v_gene: TRBV6-6
j_gene: TRBJ1-5
CDR3aa: CASSYDDRVGNQPQHF

v_gene: TRBV5-1
j_gene: TRBJ2-1
CDR3aa: CASSLLSDYNEQFF

v_gene: TRBV21-1
j_gene: TRBJ1-2
CDR3aa: CASSKWGLPNYGYTF

v_gene: TRBV7-2
j_gene: TRBJ2-3
CDR3aa: CASSSVGGSGSDTQYF

v_gene: TRBV6-5
j_gene: TRBJ2-2
CDR3aa: CATAGRSHTGELFF

v_gene: TRBV5-4
j_gene: TRBJ2-6
CDR3aa: CASSDRDRGLGANVLTF

v_gene: TRBV19
j_gene: TRBJ1-1
CDR3aa: CASNTAGGEAFF

v_gene: TRBV28
j_gene: TRBJ1-5
CDR3aa: CASSPPRVIRSQPQHF

v_gene: TRBV5-8
j_gene: TRBJ1-5
CDR3aa: CASSRGTGFSNQPQHF

v_gene: TRBV12-3/TRBV12-4
j_gene: TRBJ2-2
CDR3aa: CASLERAPGELFF

v_gene: TRBV19
j_gene: TRBJ2-1
CDR3aa: CASGSIGGGSSYNEQFF

v_gene: TRBV5-4
j_gene: TRBJ2-3
CDR3aa: CASSPRQEGDTQYF

v_gene: TRBV4-1
j_gene: TRBJ1-1
CDR3aa: CASSQAPGQPKNTEAFF

v_gene: TRBV6-2/TRBV6-3
j_gene: TRBJ1-5
CDR3aa: CASSSRETSNQPQHF

v_gene: TRBV5-6
j_gene: TRBJ2-7
CDR3aa: CASSPGTGGRYEQYF

v_gene: TRBV28
j_gene: TRBJ1-5
CDR3aa: CASSRTGSQPQHF